This TCR beta chain was recovered during a study of CXCR3-negative and CXCR3-positive naive CD8 T cells. Study conclusions and caveats: CXCR3 expression partially decreased after cryopreservation; most assays used fresh PBMCs. For memory CD8+ cells diversity was much lower, but both naive subsets had comparably high diversity. TRB CDR3 properties indicated TCR strength, while surface CD5 was similar across naive subsets.

In regard to this clonotype: As yet, its antigen is unknown.

The CDR3 consists of 13 residues. Germline CDR1 SEHNR, CDR2 FQNEAQ (reference sequence). Researchers prepared the TRB cDNA libraries using 5' RACE with UMI labels. TCRdb re-called the 5' RACE reads; every CDR3 protein appears as one record, without DNA. The sample features about 56,000 distinct CDR3 sequences, with more than 20% in its top ten. The sample comprised memory CD8+ T cells from blood. This TCR came from a human donor in good health. Some clones in this sample may be carry-over from other donors' samples. The chain has TRBV7-9 and TRBJ2-1. CDR3 sequence: CASSPGTYNEQFF.